The 4 T cell receptor beta chains presented below share a single source sample, sequenced in a study of T cell responses to AZD1222 COVID-19 vaccine. Repertoires were generated with immunoSEQ multiplex PCR, while TCRdb's copy carries only in-frame clones and drops some. The repertoire consists of 55,000 to 80,000 clones, with about four fifths occurring once and the leading ten covering more than 8.5%. The input for sequencing was peripheral blood, taken on day 0 of AZD1222 vaccination. The receptors here all came from an adult in good health.

The chain's CDR3 is CASSRLGGYSGNTIYF. As DNA, the CDR3 is TGTGCCAGCAGCCGACTTGGAGGGTACTCTGGAAACACCATATATTTT. This sequence joins TRBV9 and TRBJ1-3; D gene uncertain. The V and J ends lost 4 bases and 0 bases respectively, with 14 bases between them. The V gene's germline CDR1 is SGDLS and CDR2 YYNGEE. This CDR3 contains 16 residues.

The J gene is TRBJ1-1, the V gene TRBV10-3; maybe TRBD1 (5 bases). Trimming removed 0 bases from V and 0 bases from J, with 8 bases in between. Germline V lookup: CDR1 ENHRY, CDR2 SYGVKD. This CDR3 is built from 15 residues. CDR3 sequence (DNA): TGTGCCATCAGTGAGTCTGGGGGGATGAACACTGAAGCTTTCTTT. It yields the protein CAISESGGMNTEAFF.

The genes are TRBV4-1 and TRBJ1-5; the D gene is possibly TRBD1 (5 bases). Trimming cost V 1 base and J 3 bases, with 7 bases left between them. The CDR3 covers 14 residues. Germline V gene data show CDR1 as MGHRA and CDR2 as YSYEKL. This CDR3 reads CASSQATVNQPQHF. In DNA form, the CDR3 reads TGCGCCAGCAGCCAAGCGACAGTCAATCAGCCCCAGCATTTT.

The rearrangement links TRBV11-2 to TRBJ2-1, with D possibly being TRBD1 (5 bases). Trimming stripped 2 bases from V and 7 bases from J, with 12 bases between. The germline V gene encodes CDR1 SGHAT and CDR2 FQNNGV. The CDR3 is made up of 14 amino acids. CDR3: CASSLQRGRNEQFF. The CDR3 nucleotides read TGTGCCAGCAGCTTACAAAGGGGCCGAAATGAGCAGTTCTTC.